Detailed here is one T cell receptor (beta chain). This clone's antigen is unknown. Base qualities are missing; no much larger clone stands one base away. These data are taken from a study of cytomegalovirus exposure and HLA in healthy donors listed by TCRdb under 2017. Context from the whole study: An earlier analysis of around 600 of the donors reported approximately 270 Gb of sequence data and more than 90 million unique TCR beta sequences from roughly 200 million T cells. About 5 DR-DQ haplotypes were handled as single units for association and clustering, since linkage in the cohort was strong. Every repertoire in the discovery cohort had been generated on one and the same sequencing platform. Genome-wide SNP genotypes for about three fifths of the roughly 700 donors were used in a later genetic analysis, which treated that subset as a discovery cohort. Rather than drawing on any new phenotypic data, the later analysis identified candidate immune exposures from TCR beta sequences and the way those sequences occurred across donors. Typing coverage varied by locus: about 620-630 donors for A, B, C, DRB1 and DQB1; about 520 for DQA1; around 610 for DPA1; fewer than 480 for DPB1. The study profiled the T cell repertoires of about 640 subjects by immunosequencing and related them to cytomegalovirus serostatus. To decide whether each TCR beta V gene segment behaved as functional or pseudogenic, an earlier analysis of approximately 590 of the donors relied on high-throughput TCR beta sequencing. Across about 370 genotyped donors of the cohort, an average of approximately 200,000 unique TCR beta nucleotide sequences per donor were sequenced, and roughly a sixth of those sequences were non-productive. In a later analysis, previously published TCR beta repertoires from 666 donors were re-analyzed and high-resolution HLA genotyping was added so that TCR occurrence patterns could be studied. HLA typing covered class I and class II loci at four-digit resolution. High-throughput TCR immunosequencing, statistical association of individual TCRs with disease status, and machine learning were combined to predict cytomegalovirus infection status. Besides the first cohort of 550 to 750 subjects, a separate validation cohort made up of over 95 different subjects was used. The study was designed to test whether signatures of past pathogen exposure could be identified by cataloging public T cell receptors. Approximately 300 gigabases of sequencing data and roughly 81 million unique TCR sequences made up an early release that covered several hundred HLA-typed donors. Of the 350 to 450 genotyped donors, approximately 81% were placed in the genetic ancestry cluster associated with self-reported Caucasian donors. Donor age, sex, ethnicity and CMV serostatus were compiled together with the repertoire data.

Points the paper makes about the study in general: The study gave a list of 150 to 200 TCR beta chains associated with cytomegalovirus. In a later analysis, several top co-occurrence clusters were reported to appear linked to parvovirus B19, influenza, CMV and Epstein-Barr virus. A later analysis associated about 17,000 TCR beta sequences with specific HLA alleles at a false discovery rate of 0.05. This cohort had only TCR beta chains sequenced, and the lack of alpha or paired-chain data limited which features could be detected. Compared with equally common non-associated chains, HLA-associated TCR beta chains in a later analysis were more clonally expanded and had lower generation probabilities. Immune exposure information for the cohort was limited to CMV serostatus. A further reported finding was that TCR beta sequences accurately predicted the HLA-A and HLA-B alleles for most subjects in the first cohort. In vitro tests confirmed that three of the cytomegalovirus-associated TCR beta chains recognize cytomegalovirus antigens. Most TCR sequences were seen in very few donors, while some public TCRs were found in many individuals. A cluster of highly shared sequence variants was judged likely to represent a technical artifact of the sequencing pipeline. In a later analysis, most CMV-associated TCR beta chains were found to appear HLA-restricted, with HLA associations seemingly driven largely by CMV exposure. A later analysis found that TCR association rates varied across HLA loci, with DRB1 alleles showing the most associated TCRs and HLA-C alleles the fewest. Because HLA typing was missing for some donors at each locus, association tests included only the typed subset. The earlier analysis of some 540 of the donors excluded roughly 17 rarely observed V segments, including chromosome 9 orphons, because counts were too low. A later genetic analysis reported fewer N-insertions in productive TCRs among donors in an Asian-associated ancestry cluster than the roughly 640-donor mean. Strong co-occurrence of HLA alleles, especially DR and DQ, made assigning TCR associations to individual alleles difficult. Broadly in line with IMGT annotations, most TCR beta V segments showed up in productive rearrangements about 87% or about 30% of the time in an earlier analysis of a few hundred of the donors. The classifier was reported to diagnose cytomegalovirus status with high specificity and sensitivity in both the original and validation cohorts. Linkage disequilibrium might explain the correlated functional status among segregating V segments, but an unknown experimental factor could not be ruled out. Some IMGT-functional V segments, including TRBV6-2 and TRBV6-3, could not be distinguished by the 87-base-pair reads and were therefore excluded. According to the authors, the approach could potentially be generalized to other disease states and immunological phenotypes. An association between a missense DCLRE1C variant and V-gene and J-gene trimming of TCR beta chains was found in a later genetic analysis and replicated in an independent cohort. Presence/absence analyses assumed roughly uniform sequencing depth across donors, an assumption that may not hold.

Receptor libraries were prepared by the immunoSEQ multiplex PCR assay. For the multiplex PCR, a mixture combining 60 forward primers for TCR Vbeta segments and 13 reverse primers for TCR Jbeta segments was used. The CDR3 region of rearranged TCR beta genes was amplified from genomic DNA with a multiplex PCR assay. The Illumina HiSeq System was used to sequence the amplified TCR beta libraries as 87-base-pair reads. Processing in the source paper ran as follows. A later analysis counted about 80 million unique TCR beta chains across the 500 to 850 repertoires, and around 9.9 million of these chains were shared by at least two donors. Raw reads were error-corrected and collapsed into unique sequences by a nearest-neighbor algorithm in which closely related sequences were merged to remove PCR and sequencing errors. CDR3 sequences were aligned to IMGT reference sequences to assign V, D and J gene segments. For a sequence to be retained, a match of at least six nucleotides was required to both a V gene segment and a J gene segment. A rearrangement was called productive if the CDR3 had no stop codons and remained in frame with V and J, and every other rearrangement was called non-productive. Following IMGT convention, CDR3 was defined as the stretch from the second conserved V-encoded cysteine to the conserved J-encoded phenylalanine. In an earlier analysis of some 550 of the donors, sequences lacking an unambiguous match to a single V gene segment were excluded. In an earlier analysis of several hundred of the donors, V segments were called functional above 56.7% productive rearrangements and were called segregating when the between-donor standard deviation exceeded 5%. A statistical classification framework was developed to diagnose cytomegalovirus status using the catalog of TCR beta chain sequences. V and J gene assignment, in a later analysis, came from comparing TCR nucleotide sequences with IMGT/GENE-DB human TR gene sequences. A later analysis assigned CDR3 sequences and most-parsimonious VDJ recombination scenarios with the TCRdist pipeline. In a later analysis, each TCR beta chain was defined by its CDR3 amino acid sequence together with its V-gene family, and reads lacking a unique V-gene family were excluded. A later analysis removed several hundred highly shared, low-generation-probability nucleotide sequences to deal with suspected cross-contamination and a sequencing artifact. A later analysis calculated a clonal expansion index for each public chain from normalized within-repertoire ranks of inferred template counts. In a later analysis, generation probabilities were computed with a VDJ recombination model fitted to out-of-frame rearrangements, and the resulting probabilities were checked against IGoR. In a later analysis, hypergeometric tests were used to score TCR-TCR, TCR-HLA and TCR-CMV co-occurrence, with a repertoire-size bias correction applied to TCR pairs. False discovery rates were estimated in a later analysis by permuting HLA or CMV assignments 20 times. In a later analysis, co-occurring TCRs were grouped using DBSCAN, with TCRdist sequence similarity added in when clustering inside HLA-allele-positive subsets. Repertoires with fewer than 30,000 or more than 120,000 public chains, plus five repertoires with anomalous nucleotide sharing, were excluded from co-occurrence clustering. The clones in this table, taken by TCRdb from immuneACCESS, are in-frame only. Not every clone is retained; where verified, under half of the shortfall comes from an unresolved V gene, and the cause of the rest is unknown. The V and J calls and the clone size are those of that table, but D and trimming were determined from the DNA. The table for this sample lists about 160,000 clones; approximately 82% of them were counted only once. Jointly, the top ten make up 8.5% of the sample.

In total, fewer than 750 healthy bone marrow donors made up the cohort. Cohort members were all nominally healthy when sampled, although unrecorded immune exposures were likely present. The donor tested CMV seropositive, placing the donor among the 310 or so seropositive members of the cohort. A peripheral blood sample was provided by each donor, and peripheral blood mononuclear cells were used for TCR beta sequencing. Genomic DNA extraction from the blood cell samples was performed with the Qiagen DNeasy Blood Extraction Kit. The germline V gene gives CDR1 as SGDLS and CDR2 as YYNGEE. Inclusive of the bounding cysteine and phenylalanine, the CDR3 is 14 residues long. This entry keeps only the CDR3 DNA: 42 bases, framed from base 1. V drops 4 bases and J drops 4 bases, leaving 14 bases in between.

The chain couples TRBV9 to TRBJ1-1, with TRBD1 as a weak D call on 5 bases. The sequencing sample was made of PBMCs. This TCR came from a male donor in good health and CMV-seropositive. The CDR3 corresponds to CASSPPGGSTEAFF. The nucleotide sequence is TGTGCCAGCAGCCCCCCCGGGGGGTCCACTGAAGCTTTCTTT. The CDR3 plus the reference TRBV9 and TRBJ1-1 genes for the other parts give the full variable domain: DSGVTQTPKHLITATGQRVTLRCSPRSGDLSVYWYQQSLDQGLQFLIQYYNGEERAKGNILERFSAQQFPDLHSELNLSSLELGDSALYFCASSPPGGSTEAFFGQGTRLTVV.